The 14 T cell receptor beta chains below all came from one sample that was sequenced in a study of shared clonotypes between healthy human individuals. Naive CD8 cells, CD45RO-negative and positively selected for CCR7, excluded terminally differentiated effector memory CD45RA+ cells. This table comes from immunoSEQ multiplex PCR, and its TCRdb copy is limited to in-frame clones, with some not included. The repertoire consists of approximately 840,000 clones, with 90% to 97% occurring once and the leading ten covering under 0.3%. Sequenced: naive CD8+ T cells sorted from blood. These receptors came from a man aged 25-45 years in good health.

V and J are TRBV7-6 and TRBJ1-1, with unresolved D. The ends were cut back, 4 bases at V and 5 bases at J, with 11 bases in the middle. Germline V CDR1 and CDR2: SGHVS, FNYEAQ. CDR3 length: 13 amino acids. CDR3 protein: CASSSEPGTEAFF. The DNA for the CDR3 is TGTGCCAGCAGCTCCGAGCCTGGGACTGAAGCTTTCTTT.

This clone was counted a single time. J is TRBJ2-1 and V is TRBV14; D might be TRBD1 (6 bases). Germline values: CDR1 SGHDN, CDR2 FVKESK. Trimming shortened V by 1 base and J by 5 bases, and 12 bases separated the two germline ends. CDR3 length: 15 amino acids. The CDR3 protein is CASSQVAGVHNEQFF. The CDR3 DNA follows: TGTGCCAGCAGCCAAGTTGCAGGGGTCCACAATGAGCAGTTCTTC.

CDR3: CASSYSPSGSKYEQYF. As DNA, the CDR3 is TGTGCCAGCAGTTACTCTCCTAGCGGGAGCAAATACGAGCAGTACTTC. V usage is TRBV27 and J usage is TRBJ2-7, with TRBD2 identical over 10 bases. The CDR3 is 16 residues long. Germline CDR1 MNHEY, CDR2 SMNVEV (reference sequence). V shed 4 bases, J shed 4 bases, and the junction held 10 bases outside the gene matches.

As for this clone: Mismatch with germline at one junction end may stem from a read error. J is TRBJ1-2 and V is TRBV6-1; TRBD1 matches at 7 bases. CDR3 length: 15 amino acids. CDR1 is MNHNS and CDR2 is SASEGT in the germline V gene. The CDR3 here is CASSEEGTVSYAYTF. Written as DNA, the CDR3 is TGTGCCAGCAGTGAAGAGGGGACAGTTTCTTATGCCTACACCTTC.

Written as DNA, the CDR3 is TGTGCCAGCAGTTTCTATACTAGCGGAGACTACACAGATACGCAGTATTTT. This encodes CASSFYTSGDYTDTQYF. This chain connects TRBV27 to TRBJ2-3; 8 nucleotides match TRBD2. CDR3 size: 17 residues. V lost 3 bases and J lost 2; bases outside the gene matches: 10. The germline V gene has CDR1 MNHEY and CDR2 SMNVEV (reference sequence).

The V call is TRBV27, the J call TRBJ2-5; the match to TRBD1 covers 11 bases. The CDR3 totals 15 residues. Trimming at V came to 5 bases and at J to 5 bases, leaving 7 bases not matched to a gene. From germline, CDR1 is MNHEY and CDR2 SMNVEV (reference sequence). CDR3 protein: CASSPWTGGSETQYF. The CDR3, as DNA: TGTGCCAGCAGTCCGTGGACAGGGGGCAGCGAGACCCAGTACTTC.

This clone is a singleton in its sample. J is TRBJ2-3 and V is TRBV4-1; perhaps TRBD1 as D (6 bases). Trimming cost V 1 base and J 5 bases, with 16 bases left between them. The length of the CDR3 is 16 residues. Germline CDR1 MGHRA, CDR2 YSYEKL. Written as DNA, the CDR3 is TGCGCCAGCAGCCAAGGCTCACACCTAGGGGGAGATACGCAGTATTTT. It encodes CASSQGSHLGGDTQYF.

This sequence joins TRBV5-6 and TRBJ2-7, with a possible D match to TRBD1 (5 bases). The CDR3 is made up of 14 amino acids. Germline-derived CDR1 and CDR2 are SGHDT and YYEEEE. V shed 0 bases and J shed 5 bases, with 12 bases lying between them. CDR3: CASSLGQGTHEQYF. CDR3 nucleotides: TGTGCCAGCAGCTTGGGTCAGGGAACCCACGAGCAGTACTTC.

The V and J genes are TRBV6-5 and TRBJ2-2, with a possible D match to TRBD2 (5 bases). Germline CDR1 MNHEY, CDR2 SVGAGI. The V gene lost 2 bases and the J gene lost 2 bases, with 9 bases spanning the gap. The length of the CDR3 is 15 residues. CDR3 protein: CASSYAAANTGELFF. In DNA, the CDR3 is TGTGCCAGCAGTTACGCAGCGGCTAACACCGGGGAGCTGTTTTTT.

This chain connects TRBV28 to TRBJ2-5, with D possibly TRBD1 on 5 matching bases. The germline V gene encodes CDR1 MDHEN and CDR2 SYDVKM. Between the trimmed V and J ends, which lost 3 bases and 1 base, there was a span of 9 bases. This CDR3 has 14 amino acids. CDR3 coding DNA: TGTGCCAGCAGTTTGCAGGGCCTCCAAGAGACCCAGTACTTC. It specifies CASSLQGLQETQYF.

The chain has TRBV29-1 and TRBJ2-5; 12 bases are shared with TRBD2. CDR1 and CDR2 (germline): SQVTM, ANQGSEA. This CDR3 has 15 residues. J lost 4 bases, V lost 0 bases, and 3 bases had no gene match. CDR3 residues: CSVEESGLAGETQYF. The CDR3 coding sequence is TGCAGCGTTGAAGAATCGGGACTAGCGGGAGAGACCCAGTACTTC.

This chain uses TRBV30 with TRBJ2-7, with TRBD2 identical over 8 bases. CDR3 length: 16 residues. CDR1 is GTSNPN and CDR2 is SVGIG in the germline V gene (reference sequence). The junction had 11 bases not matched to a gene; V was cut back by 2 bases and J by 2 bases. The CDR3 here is CAWSSPGTRAPYEQYF. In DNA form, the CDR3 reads TGTGCCTGGAGTTCACCCGGGACTAGGGCCCCCTACGAGCAGTACTTC.

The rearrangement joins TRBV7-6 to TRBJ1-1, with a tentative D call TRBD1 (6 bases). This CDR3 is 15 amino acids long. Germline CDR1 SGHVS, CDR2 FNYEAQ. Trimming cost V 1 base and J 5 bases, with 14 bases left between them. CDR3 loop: CASSLGGAPGTEAFF. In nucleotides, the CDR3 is TGTGCCAGCAGCTTAGGGGGGGCCCCGGGGACTGAAGCTTTCTTT.

The CDR3 here is CASSLLAGNEQYF. CDR3 sequence (DNA): TGTGCCAGCAGCTTACTAGCGGGAAACGAGCAGTACTTC. This chain joins TRBV7-8 and TRBJ2-7, with 9 bases fitting TRBD2. In germline, CDR1 is SGHVS, CDR2 FQNEAQ. CDR3 length equals 13 residues. V gave up 2 bases and J gave up 5 bases; unmatched junction bases: 1.